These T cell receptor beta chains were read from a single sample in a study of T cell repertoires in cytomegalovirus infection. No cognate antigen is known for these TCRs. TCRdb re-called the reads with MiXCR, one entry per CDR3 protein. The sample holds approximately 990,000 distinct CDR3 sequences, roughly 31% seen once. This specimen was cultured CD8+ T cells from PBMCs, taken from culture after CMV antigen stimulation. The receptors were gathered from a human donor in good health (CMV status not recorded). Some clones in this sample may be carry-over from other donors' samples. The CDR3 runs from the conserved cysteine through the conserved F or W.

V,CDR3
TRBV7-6,CASSDKPGGPPPFF
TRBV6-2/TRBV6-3,CASSFGGELHNEQFF
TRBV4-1,CASSQVSGETQYF
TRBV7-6,CASSLPEDSRGETQYF
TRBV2,CASRGLYYGYTF
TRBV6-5,CASSYSGRGDEQYF
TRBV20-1,CSATHARGQKASNQPQHF
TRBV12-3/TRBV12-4,CASSFRLAGVEQYF
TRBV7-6,CTSSLKPGLGTDTQYF
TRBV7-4,CASSLPQGPTNEKLFF
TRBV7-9,CASSPTPGHTYEQYF
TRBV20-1,CSALPRYNEQFF
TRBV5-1,CASSPSGVGTGELFF
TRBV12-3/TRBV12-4,CASSLGTSGWDEQFF
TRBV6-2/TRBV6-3,CASSRAGRWDQSSYNEQFF
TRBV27,CASSPVDRMNTEAFF
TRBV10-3,CAINLHGTAGELFF
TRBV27,CASSSPRDGPSQQYF
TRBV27,CASSDGGRTYNSPLHF
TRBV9,CASSVARAIVHEQFF
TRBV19,CASRGQGVFIEAFF
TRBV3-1,CASSLDSSSNQPQHF
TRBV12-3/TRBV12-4,CASSLGIPEAFF
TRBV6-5,CASSYAGHTEAFF
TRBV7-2,CASSLSREVWWETQYF
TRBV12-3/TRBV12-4,CASSPSPRSSYGYTF
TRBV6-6,CASSYSGLLGEGPNEKLFF
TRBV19,CASTRRRDRREGYTF
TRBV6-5,CASSSGSAGGQETQYF
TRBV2,CATTTGINEKLFF
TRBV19,CASSPTRDPRRESPYGYTF
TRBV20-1,CSAIDQFQQGSPLHF
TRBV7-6,CASSSSGQGRGEQYF
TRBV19,CASTPTSPKTGSGANVLTF
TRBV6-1,CASSEDVGAQETQYF
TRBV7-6,CASSLDGAGGRNEQFF
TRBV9,CASSAGGKNIQYF
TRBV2,CASSGRGLWGYTF
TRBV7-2,CASSLDRLSYNEQFF
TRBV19,CASSPWDRVNTEAFF
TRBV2,CASSVPPTGELFF
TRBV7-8,CASSFRTSGGNEQFF
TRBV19,CASSIGNSVAGEQYF
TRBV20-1,CSARAASGSNEQFF
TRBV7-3,CASSLTPQGNGYTF
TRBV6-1,CASSIRYHEQFF
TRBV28,CASVASGGSGELFF
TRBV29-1,CSAIKEGYNEQFF
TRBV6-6,CASSYSPVNRGGLYNEQFF
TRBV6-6,CASSYPGGYNEQFF
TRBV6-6,CASSFDRAAREQYF
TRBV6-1,CASSDGQDSTDTQYF
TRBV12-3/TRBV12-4,CASAQGAQPQHF
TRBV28,CASSFLDASNQPQHF
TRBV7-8,CASSLAVGSTGTISDTQYF
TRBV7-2,CASSLVVAGSQETQYF
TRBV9,CASSGRDRVSRGSPLHF
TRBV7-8,CASSAETGDSGETQYF
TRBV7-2,CASSKSRGFDTQYF
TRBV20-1,CSARAWEKLFF